The entry below describes one T cell receptor beta chain. Its specificity is not known. TCRdb processed the reads anew with MiXCR; each CDR3 protein has one entry. This table holds about 190,000 distinct CDR3 sequences, 28% found once. This sample is part of a study of T cell repertoires in cytomegalovirus infection. Study in general: Carrying CMV and the relevant HLA type showed in public TCR beta signatures. Study results and caveats: CMV-specific TCR beta clonotypes restricted by HLA-C were the ones dominating the ex vivo response.

The receptor was isolated from a human donor in good health (CMV status not recorded). Some clones in this sample may be carry-over from other donors' samples. Sequences were obtained from PBMCs.

CDR3: CAISESRGGDEKLFF. Here the CDR3 DNA reads TGTGCCATCAGTGAGTCGAGAGGGGGAGATGAAAAACTGTTTTTT. The chain combines TRBV10-3 with TRBJ1-4; perhaps TRBD1 as D (6 bases). The CDR3 sequence is 15 residues long. V was cut by 0 bases and J by 6 bases, with 11 bases left in between. Germline loops: CDR1 ENHRY, CDR2 SYGVKD.